Listed below are T cell receptor beta chains from one sample, sequenced in a study of neurological immune-mediated disorders. TCRdb re-called the 5' RACE reads with MiXCR, one entry per CDR3 protein. This sample has some 71,000 distinct CDR3 sequences, with 9.5% to 13% found just once. Sequencing was carried out using PBMCs. The receptor set was obtained from a man younger than 40 in good health. The CDR3 runs from the conserved cysteine through the conserved F or W. Each record gives: CDR3 protein, CDR3 DNA, clone size, V gene, D gene, J gene. The D gene is left open where the match is weak. Where a row states a size, it is once, few, many or the class of an expanded clone; other rows omit it.

CDR3 protein: CATSDSGGSSGSLNEQFF; CDR3 DNA: TGTGCCACCAGTGACTCGGGGGGGTCTAGCGGGAGTCTAAATGAGCAGTTCTTC; clone size: many; V gene: TRBV24-1; D gene: TRBD2; J gene: TRBJ2-1
CDR3 protein: CASSFSPSDGRYQPQHF; CDR3 DNA: TGCGCCAGCAGCTTTTCTCCCTCGGACGGTAGATATCAGCCCCAGCATTTT; clone size: many; V gene: TRBV5-1; D gene: NA; J gene: TRBJ1-5
CDR3 protein: CASSQVESQETQYF; CDR3 DNA: TGTGCCAGCAGCCAAGTGGAGAGCCAAGAGACCCAGTACTTC; clone size: many; V gene: TRBV3-1; D gene: NA; J gene: TRBJ2-5
CDR3 protein: CASSFHRVNYGYTF; CDR3 DNA: TGTGCCAGCAGTTTCCACAGGGTGAACTATGGCTACACCTTC; clone size: NA; V gene: TRBV12-3/TRBV12-4; D gene: NA; J gene: TRBJ1-2
CDR3 protein: CSARDRGLADPQFF; CDR3 DNA: TGCAGTGCTAGAGATAGGGGATTAGCGGATCCGCAGTTCTTC; clone size: many; V gene: TRBV20-1; D gene: NA; J gene: TRBJ2-1
CDR3 protein: CASSLTLATSYEQYF; CDR3 DNA: TGTGCCAGCAGCTTAACATTGGCTACCTCCTACGAGCAGTACTTC; clone size: many; V gene: TRBV7-6; D gene: NA; J gene: TRBJ2-7
CDR3 protein: CSAADGSSGNTIYF; CDR3 DNA: TGCAGTGCTGCGGACGGAAGCTCTGGAAACACCATATATTTT; clone size: many; V gene: TRBV20-1; D gene: NA; J gene: TRBJ1-3
CDR3 protein: CASSSDRMNTEAFF; CDR3 DNA: TGCGCCAGCAGCTCGGACAGGATGAACACTGAAGCTTTCTTT; clone size: many; V gene: TRBV5-1; D gene: TRBD1; J gene: TRBJ1-1
CDR3 protein: CASSLGQPLGSDSPLHF; CDR3 DNA: TGCGCCAGCAGCTTGGGACAGCCCCTTGGGAGCGATTCACCCCTCCACTTT; clone size: many; V gene: TRBV5-1; D gene: NA; J gene: TRBJ1-6
CDR3 protein: CASRGGTTEAFF; CDR3 DNA: TGTGCCAGCAGGGGGGGGACCACTGAAGCTTTCTTT; clone size: many; V gene: TRBV12-3/TRBV12-4; D gene: NA; J gene: TRBJ1-1
CDR3 protein: CASSYSSSGTPQETQYF; CDR3 DNA: TGTGCCAGCAGTTACTCGAGCTCAGGGACCCCGCAAGAGACCCAGTACTTC; clone size: many; V gene: TRBV6-6; D gene: NA; J gene: TRBJ2-5
CDR3 protein: CASSLSAGVIDTQYF; CDR3 DNA: TGCGCCAGCAGCTTATCAGCGGGAGTTATAGATACGCAGTATTTT; clone size: many; V gene: TRBV5-1; D gene: TRBD2; J gene: TRBJ2-3
CDR3 protein: CASSVDSSNSPLHF; CDR3 DNA: TGCGCCAGCAGCGTTGACAGCTCAAATTCACCCCTCCACTTT; clone size: many; V gene: TRBV5-1; D gene: NA; J gene: TRBJ1-6
CDR3 protein: CASSISGVGEQFF; CDR3 DNA: TGTGCCAGTAGTATATCGGGAGTGGGTGAGCAGTTCTTC; clone size: many; V gene: TRBV19; D gene: NA; J gene: TRBJ2-1
CDR3 protein: CSAGQGWNNSPLHF; CDR3 DNA: TGCAGTGCTGGACAGGGATGGAATAATTCACCCCTCCACTTT; clone size: many; V gene: TRBV20-1; D gene: TRBD1; J gene: TRBJ1-6
CDR3 protein: CASLMGGEKYNSPLHF; CDR3 DNA: TGTGCCAGCCTCATGGGGGGCGAGAAATATAATTCACCCCTCCACTTT; clone size: many; V gene: TRBV27; D gene: NA; J gene: TRBJ1-6
CDR3 protein: CSVDPTGVFSTDTQYF; CDR3 DNA: TGCAGCGTTGACCCGACAGGGGTGTTTAGCACAGATACGCAGTATTTT; clone size: many; V gene: TRBV29-1; D gene: TRBD1; J gene: TRBJ2-3
CDR3 protein: CATSRDSTSGPPYNEQFF; CDR3 DNA: TGTGCCACCAGCAGAGATTCGACTAGCGGGCCCCCTTACAATGAGCAGTTCTTC; clone size: many; V gene: TRBV15; D gene: TRBD2; J gene: TRBJ2-1
CDR3 protein: CASSSGTGGTDTQYF; CDR3 DNA: TGTGCCAGCAGTTCCGGGACAGGGGGCACAGATACGCAGTATTTT; clone size: many; V gene: TRBV28; D gene: TRBD1; J gene: TRBJ2-3
CDR3 protein: CASSLEGVGQPQHF; CDR3 DNA: TGTGCCAGCAGCTTAGAAGGGGTCGGTCAGCCCCAGCATTTT; clone size: many; V gene: TRBV7-9; D gene: NA; J gene: TRBJ1-5
CDR3 protein: CASLGTSGRTYEQYF; CDR3 DNA: TGTGCCAGCCTGGGGACTAGCGGGAGGACCTACGAGCAGTACTTC; clone size: NA; V gene: TRBV7-8; D gene: TRBD2; J gene: TRBJ2-7
CDR3 protein: CASKEGGEETTDTQYF; CDR3 DNA: TGTGCCAGCAAAGAGGGAGGGGAGGAGACCACAGATACGCAGTATTTT; clone size: many; V gene: TRBV12-3/TRBV12-4; D gene: TRBD2; J gene: TRBJ2-3
CDR3 protein: CASRLGLGGTQETQYF; CDR3 DNA: TGTGCCAGCAGATTGGGTTTGGGAGGAACCCAAGAGACCCAGTACTTC; clone size: many; V gene: TRBV7-9; D gene: NA; J gene: TRBJ2-5
CDR3 protein: CASSQHPIAGGEQYF; CDR3 DNA: TGCGCCAGCAGCCAGCATCCTATAGCGGGAGGGGAGCAGTACTTC; clone size: few; V gene: TRBV4-1; D gene: TRBD2; J gene: TRBJ2-7
CDR3 protein: CASSSPPKGSTNF; CDR3 DNA: TGTGCCAGCAGTTCACCCCCCAAAGGGAGTACTAACTTC; clone size: NA; V gene: TRBV28; D gene: NA; J gene: TRBJ2-7
CDR3 protein: CASSLRFVQGGEQYF; CDR3 DNA: TGTGCCAGCAGTTTAAGGTTCGTGCAGGGTGGCGAGCAGTACTTC; clone size: many; V gene: TRBV12-3/TRBV12-4; D gene: NA; J gene: TRBJ2-7
CDR3 protein: CASSPGTVHEQYF; CDR3 DNA: TGTGCCAGCAGTCCTGGGACAGTCCACGAGCAGTACTTC; clone size: few; V gene: TRBV28; D gene: TRBD1; J gene: TRBJ2-7
CDR3 protein: CASSLGSGRTDTQYF; CDR3 DNA: TGTGCCAGCAGCTTAGGTAGCGGGAGGACAGATACGCAGTATTTT; clone size: many; V gene: TRBV7-2; D gene: TRBD2; J gene: TRBJ2-3
CDR3 protein: CASSDQGGDEQYF; CDR3 DNA: TGCGCCAGCAGTGACCAGGGAGGCGACGAGCAGTACTTC; clone size: many; V gene: TRBV10-1; D gene: NA; J gene: TRBJ2-7
CDR3 protein: CASSRLGVTEAFF; CDR3 DNA: TGTGCCAGCAGCCGCTTGGGCGTGACTGAAGCTTTCTTT; clone size: few; V gene: TRBV7-2; D gene: NA; J gene: TRBJ1-1
CDR3 protein: CASSLLGGRSDEQYF; CDR3 DNA: TGCGCCAGCAGCTTGCTGGGAGGGAGAAGTGACGAGCAGTACTTC; clone size: many; V gene: TRBV5-1; D gene: TRBD2; J gene: TRBJ2-7
CDR3 protein: CASSFGGSTDTQYF; CDR3 DNA: TGTGCCAGCAGCTTCGGGGGTTCGACAGATACGCAGTATTTT; clone size: many; V gene: TRBV7-9; D gene: NA; J gene: TRBJ2-3
CDR3 protein: CSSSLAGGNTDTQYF; CDR3 DNA: TGCTCCAGCTCCCTAGCGGGAGGGAACACGGATACGCAGTATTTT; clone size: NA; V gene: TRBV10-2; D gene: TRBD2; J gene: TRBJ2-3
CDR3 protein: CASRRQAGVGNEQFF; CDR3 DNA: TGTGCCAGCAGAAGACAAGCGGGAGTGGGCAATGAGCAGTTCTTC; clone size: many; V gene: TRBV7-3; D gene: TRBD2; J gene: TRBJ2-1
CDR3 protein: CSVEGGLAGGRETQYF; CDR3 DNA: TGCAGCGTTGAAGGGGGACTAGCGGGAGGAAGAGAGACCCAGTACTTC; clone size: many; V gene: TRBV29-1; D gene: TRBD2; J gene: TRBJ2-5
CDR3 protein: CASSLPTGDGYTF; CDR3 DNA: TGTGCCAGCAGCCTACCGACAGGAGATGGCTACACCTTC; clone size: many; V gene: TRBV7-9; D gene: NA; J gene: TRBJ1-2
CDR3 protein: CASSQATGEQYF; CDR3 DNA: TGTGCCAGCAGCCAAGCGACGGGGGAGCAGTACTTC; clone size: many; V gene: TRBV3-1; D gene: NA; J gene: TRBJ2-7
CDR3 protein: CASKTPGANVLTF; CDR3 DNA: TGTGCCAGCAAAACGCCTGGGGCCAACGTCCTGACTTTC; clone size: NA; V gene: TRBV6-1; D gene: NA; J gene: TRBJ2-6
CDR3 protein: CASSLEVSGGPRRSYEQYF; CDR3 DNA: TGTGCCAGCAGCTTAGAGGTGTCGGGAGGGCCTCGTAGGTCCTACGAGCAGTACTTC; clone size: few; V gene: TRBV7-6; D gene: TRBD2; J gene: TRBJ2-7
CDR3 protein: CSASNPSGAYQETQYF; CDR3 DNA: TGCAGTGCTAGCAATCCTAGCGGAGCGTACCAAGAGACCCAGTACTTC; clone size: many; V gene: TRBV20-1; D gene: TRBD2; J gene: TRBJ2-5
CDR3 protein: CASSWEGEIGEQFF; CDR3 DNA: TGTGCCAGCAGTTGGGAAGGGGAGATTGGAGAGCAGTTCTTC; clone size: many; V gene: TRBV5-5; D gene: NA; J gene: TRBJ2-1